This T cell receptor beta chain was obtained from a study of T cell repertoires in cytomegalovirus infection. Study-level background: Public TCR beta signatures indicated both CMV infection and matching HLA type. Findings of the study overall: The ex vivo response was dominated by HLA-C-restricted CMV-specific TCR beta clonotypes.

CDR1 and CDR2 (germline): SGHVS, FNYEAQ. The CDR3 runs to 16 residues. Trimming at V came to 3 bases and at J to 1 base, leaving 8 bases not matched to a gene. TCRdb fed the reads into MiXCR, producing one record per CDR3 protein. The sample records around 740,000 distinct CDR3 sequences, about a third being singletons. Turning to this clonotype: Its antigen is as yet unknown.

Input material: PBMCs. The rearrangement uses TRBV7-6 and TRBJ1-1, with 7 bases identical to TRBD1. The clonotype originates from a human donor in good health (CMV status not recorded). Some clones in this sample may be carry-over from other donors' samples. The CDR3 loop reads CASSFPGTEGNTEAFF. CDR3 in DNA: TGTGCCAGCAGCTTTCCCGGGACAGAGGGGAACACTGAAGCTTTCTTT.